This T cell receptor (beta chain) was identified during a study of blood T cell repertoires in COVID-19. The wider study: Samples of COVID-19 (acute and convalescent) were obtained from the United States, Italy and Spain. PBMCs, B-cell-depleted T cells, or T cells were the source of the cDNA or gDNA that made up the material.

In the study's own analysis: Amplifying reference gene primers gave estimates of nucleated cell counts. Clones were sequenced by immunoSEQ multiplex PCR, and TCRdb holds only the in-frame ones, with some missing. D and trimming come from the DNA, and the V and J calls and clone size come from that table. The data contain more than 80,000 clones, under 80% of them seen just once; the ten biggest clones take up 20%. With 3 bases clipped from V and 5 bases from J, the junction kept 0 bases outside the gene matches. This CDR3 is 14 amino acids long. The germline CDR1 and CDR2 sequences are LNHNV and YYDKDF (reference sequence).

The source of this sequence is a woman of 80 years or more with active or convalescent COVID-19. The sequencing input was peripheral blood. The chain combines TRBV15 with TRBJ1-6; TRBD1 aligns across 8 bases. The CDR3 sequence: CATSRGQDNSPLHF. The CDR3, as DNA: TGTGCCACCAGCAGGGGACAGGATAATTCACCCCTCCACTTT.